This TCR beta chain was identified during a study of lung T cells in sarcoidosis with Löfgren's syndrome. Turning to the study itself: In sarcoidosis, CD4+ T cells accumulate in bronchoalveolar lavage fluid. Analyses focused on Löfgren's syndrome patients.

Study-level points and caveats: Shared TRAV12-1 and TRBV2 CDR3 motifs across Löfgren's syndrome patients reportedly suggested public CD4+ TCRs.

There are 14 residues in the CDR3. Germline V gene lookup returns CDR1 SGHTA and CDR2 FQGNSA. TCRdb ran MiXCR on the reads and lists one entry per CDR3 protein. The sample lists about 19,000 distinct CDR3 sequences, about 21% seen once, with under 0.9% in the top ten. Comments on this clonotype: Its antigen is undetermined. A much larger clone is a single base away; this may be a read error.

This TCR came from a human donor with sarcoidosis (Löfgren's syndrome or another form), or a control subject (not recorded which). Sequencing input: CD4+ T cells from bronchoalveolar lavage. The V and J genes are TRBV7-2 and TRBJ2-7, with D perhaps matching TRBD2 (6 bases). CDR3 protein: CASSLWGVTYERYF. In DNA, the CDR3 is TGTGCCAGCAGCTTATGGGGGGTAACCTACGAGCGGTACTTC.